This TCR beta chain was sequenced in a study of blood T cell repertoires in COVID-19. Here immunoSEQ multiplex PCR was the method, and the copy in TCRdb shows in-frame clones only, minus some. The table shows fewer than 250,000 clones, with around four fifths occurring only once. Sequencing used peripheral blood. The sequence derives from an older woman with active or convalescent COVID-19.

The CDR3 spells CSASTHPGVDEAFF. The CDR3 region has the DNA TGCAGTGCTAGTACCCACCCAGGGGTGGATGAAGCTTTCTTT. The chain uses TRBV20-1 and TRBJ1-1, with D tentatively TRBD1 (6 bases). CDR1 is DFQATT and CDR2 is SNEGSKA in the germline V gene (reference sequence). The CDR3 extends over 14 amino acids. V lost 3 bases to trimming and J lost 7 bases, with 18 bases between them.